The 15 T cell receptor beta chains below all came from one sample that was sequenced in a study of blood T cells in healthy people across ages. Together with a sample-barcoded 5' primer, a J-beta primer mix was included in a second PCR lasting roughly 6 to 12 cycles. TCRdb recomputed calls from the 5' RACE reads with MiXCR, one row per CDR3 protein. This table has about 570,000 distinct CDR3 sequences, approximately 25% appearing once. The sample comprised blood. The receptor set was obtained from a woman in her seventies in good health.

Comments on this clonotype: At one boundary the junction diverges from the germline segment, which might be a read error. The J gene is TRBJ2-1, the V gene TRBV5-6, with D perhaps matching TRBD1 or TRBD2 (6 bases each). The germline gives CDR1 SGHDT, CDR2 YYEEEE. The CDR3 totals 17 residues. CDR3 DNA sequence: TGTGCCCGCAGCCATAGGGGGGCGAAATTCTCCTACAATGAGCAGTTCTTC. This gives the protein CARSHRGAKFSYNEQFF.

There are a few counts of this clonotype. The chain recombines TRBV5-1 with TRBJ2-5; 14 bases match TRBD2. Per the germline V gene, CDR1 is SGHRS and CDR2 is YFSETQ. With V trimmed by 3 bases and J by 4 bases, 5 bases remained unmatched. The CDR3 is 16 residues long. The CDR3 sequence: CASSSRLAGGAETQYF. Written as DNA, the CDR3 is TGCGCCAGCAGCTCCAGACTAGCGGGGGGGGCAGAGACCCAGTACTTC. Full variable domain (missing parts from reference TRBV5-1 and TRBJ2-5): KAGVTQTPRYLIKTRGQQVTLSCSPISGHRSVSWYQQTPGQGLQFLFEYFSETQRNKGNFPGRFSGRQFSNSRSEMNVSTLELGDSALYLCASSSRLAGGAETQYFGPGTRLLVL.

This clonotype was counted a few times. The chain is built from TRBV20-1 and TRBJ2-1, with D uncertain. Trimming stripped 3 bases from V and 2 bases from J, with 11 bases between. Germline values: CDR1 DFQATT, CDR2 SNEGSKA (reference sequence). This CDR3 comprises 14 residues. CDR3 in DNA: TGCAGTGCTAGTGACGGCCCAGCCTACAATGAGCAGTTCTTC. Protein: CSASDGPAYNEQFF.

This chain uses TRBV5-1 with TRBJ1-1; 7 bases are a match to TRBD1. This CDR3 region has 14 residues. CDR1 SGHRS and CDR2 YFSETQ come from the germline V gene. Germline trimming cut 4 bases from V and 5 bases from J; bases unmatched to any gene: 8. The CDR3 coding sequence is TGCGCCAGCAGCAGGGAACAGGGGAGAACTGAAGCTTTCTTT. This encodes CASSREQGRTEAFF.

This rearrangement joins TRBV11-1 to TRBJ2-5, with no clear D. The CDR3 spans 13 residues. Germline V gene lookup returns CDR1 SGHAT and CDR2 FQDESV (reference sequence). Trimming removed 1 base at V and 5 bases at J, with 8 bases between. CDR3 protein: CASSLEGLETQYF. CDR3 sequence (DNA): TGTGCCAGCAGCTTAGAGGGTTTGGAGACCCAGTACTTC.

The gene calls are TRBV6-5 and TRBJ1-2, with D unclear. Per germline, CDR1 MNHEY and CDR2 SVGAGI. Trimming left V 6 bases short and J 4 bases short, with 15 bases between. CDR3 length: 14 residues. Here the CDR3 DNA reads TGTGCCAGCAGAATGGACGCTGGATTCTATGGCTACACCTTC. Protein: CASRMDAGFYGYTF.

The CDR3 DNA reads as TGCGCCAGCAGCGAGGGGGCAGGGGCAGGAAACACCATATATTTT. Protein: CASSEGAGAGNTIYF. This chain joins TRBV5-1 and TRBJ1-3; 7 bases agree with TRBD1. The germline gives CDR1 SGHRS, CDR2 YFSETQ. The ends lost 4 bases at V and 4 bases at J; junction bases unmatched: 8. The CDR3 sequence is 15 residues long.

This clonotype appeared a few times. The rearrangement joins TRBV6-5 to TRBJ1-1; no clear D gene. This CDR3 is built from 14 residues. V was shortened by 6 bases and J by 1 base, with 12 bases between the two germline ends. CDR1 is MNHEY and CDR2 is SVGAGI in the germline V gene. DNA of the CDR3: TGTGCCAGCAGCCCGAGGAGGCAGAACACTGAAGCTTTCTTT. Amino acid sequence: CASSPRRQNTEAFF.

A note on this clonotype: One end of the junction does not line up with germline, which may come from a read error. The rearrangement uses TRBV11-2 and TRBJ1-2; D remains unclear. Germline V CDR1 and CDR2: SGHAT, FQNNGV. CDR3 length: 13 residues. CDR3 region: CAGSPGSFYGYTF. CDR3 sequence (DNA): TGTGCCGGCAGCCCCGGTAGCTTCTATGGCTACACCTTC.

The chain combines TRBV18 with TRBJ2-7, with no clear D. Matching the DNA end better, TRBJ2-1 makes the J call doubtful. Germline V gene data show CDR1 as KGHSH and CDR2 as LQKENI. The CDR3 has 13 residues. The DNA of the CDR3 is TGTGCCAGCTCACGCGTAGACTCAGATGAGCAGTTCTTC. Translation: CASSRVDSDEQFF.

This clonotype has only a few counts. This chain joins TRBV28 and TRBJ2-2; D is possibly TRBD1 or TRBD2 (5 bases each). The CDR3 covers 14 residues. CDR1 and CDR2 from the germline V gene are MDHEN and SYDVKM. V was cut by 6 bases and J by 6 bases, with 14 bases left in between. CDR3 amino acids: CASRPQGDPGELFF. For the CDR3, the DNA is TGTGCCAGCAGACCTCAGGGAGACCCCGGGGAGCTGTTTTTT.

This clonotype turned up a few times. V and J are TRBV5-1 and TRBJ2-1; TRBD1 might be the D (5 bases). The V end was cut by 4 bases, the J end by 0 bases, with 8 bases between. The germline V gene has CDR1 SGHRS and CDR2 YFSETQ. The CDR3 is 14 amino acids. DNA for the CDR3: TGCGCCAGCAGCACAGGTGACTCCTACAATGAGCAGTTCTTC. Its protein product is CASSTGDSYNEQFF.

The chain combines TRBV5-1 with TRBJ1-2; 9 positions agree with TRBD1. Germline trimming cut 4 bases from V and 4 bases from J; bases unmatched to any gene: 5. The CDR3 totals 14 residues. Germline V CDR1 and CDR2: SGHRS, YFSETQ. CDR3 residues: CASSQTGGLYGYTF. The CDR3 DNA sequence: TGCGCCAGCAGCCAGACAGGGGGGCTCTATGGCTACACCTTC.

The V gene is TRBV7-9, the J gene TRBJ2-5; TRBD2 matches 7 bases. Trimming removed 5 bases from V and 1 base from J; junction bases left unmatched: 4. Germline V gene data show CDR1 as SEHNR and CDR2 as FQNEAQ (reference sequence). This CDR3 is built from 14 residues. The CDR3 DNA follows: TGTGCCAGCAGCCGGGGGGTTGGCCAAGAGACCCAGTACTTC. Translating gives CASSRGVGQETQYF.

This chain connects TRBV7-9 to TRBJ2-5; no definite D call. Per the germline V gene, CDR1 is SEHNR and CDR2 is FQNEAQ (reference sequence). CDR3 length: 14 amino acids. The V and J ends lost 1 base and 4 bases respectively, with 10 bases between them. The CDR3 region is CASSLDTIGETQYF. The CDR3, as DNA: TGTGCCAGCAGCTTAGATACAATAGGAGAGACCCAGTACTTC.